This record concerns one TCR beta chain sequence. The source of the sample is a study of radiation and T cells in renal cell carcinoma. The data were produced by immunoSEQ multiplex PCR, yet TCRdb's version contains in-frame clones alone and is incomplete. The data contain 150,000 or so clones, around 90% of them singletons. The V and J ends lost 5 bases and 6 bases, in that order; junction bases with no gene match: 7. This CDR3 has 14 amino acids. CDR1 and CDR2 from the germline V gene are MNHEY and SMNVEV (reference sequence). The sample's time point: baseline pretreatment blood. Indicated treatment: 15 Gy SBRT to primary tumor, nephrectomy 4 weeks later. Radiation-treated patients gave blood at baseline, week 2 and week 4.

The material was blood, obtained from a patient whose treatment included radiotherapy and nephrectomy. J is TRBJ1-5 and V is TRBV27, with 7 bases matching TRBD1. This TCR was recovered from a woman in her sixties or seventies with renal cell carcinoma. CDR3 bases: TGTGCCAGCAGTCCCGACAGGGTCAGTCAGCCCCAGCATTTT. Its translation is CASSPDRVSQPQHF.